The rows below give T cell receptor beta chains drawn from one sample of a study of blood T cell repertoires in COVID-19. Sequencing used immunoSEQ multiplex PCR; TCRdb keeps in-frame clones, though not all of them. The sample yields some 530,000 clones, approximately 91% seen once. Specimen: PBMCs or T cells enriched from blood (not recorded which). These receptors were collected from a woman aged 55-75 years who had recovered from COVID-19. The CDR3 runs from the conserved cysteine through the conserved F or W. D genes are given only for firm matches. Size values are once, few and many counts, or a class for expanded clones, and some rows have none.

TRBD2,TRBV6-5,.,TRBJ2-5,CASSRIAGQETQYF,TGTGCCAGCAGTCGAATAGCGGGGCAAGAGACCCAGTACTTC
TRBD1,TRBV2,.,TRBJ1-5,CASSERGQGSPQHF,TGTGCCAGCAGTGAAAGAGGACAGGGTTCTCCCCAGCATTTT
.,TRBV18,.,TRBJ1-3,CASSPLPQGIPGNTIYF,TGTGCCAGCTCACCGCTTCCTCAGGGGATTCCAGGAAACACCATATATTTT
TRBD1,TRBV4-1,.,TRBJ2-7,CASSHTDRGYEQYF,TGCGCCAGCAGCCACACTGACAGGGGCTACGAGCAGTACTTC
.,TRBV18,.,TRBJ2-1,CASSGVGNEQFF,TGTGCCAGCTCAGGAGTGGGCAATGAGCAGTTCTTC
TRBD1,TRBV7-6,.,TRBJ1-1,CASSFQTGLGTEAFF,TGTGCCAGCAGCTTTCAGACAGGGTTGGGCACTGAAGCTTTCTTT
.,TRBV20-1,.,TRBJ1-1,CSARARGGPFF,TGCAGTGCTAGAGCCCGGGGAGGTCCTTTCTTT
TRBD1,TRBV2,.,TRBJ2-7,CASRIGQGALSYF,TGTGCCAGCAGGATCGGACAGGGAGCCCTAAGCTACTTC
TRBD1,TRBV4-1,.,TRBJ1-3,CASSHNLIQDRASSNTIYF,TGCGCCAGCAGCCATAATCTAATACAGGACAGGGCAAGTTCTAACACCATATATTTT
TRBD2,TRBV5-1,.,TRBJ2-5,CASSVTAGPPGTQYF,TGCGCCAGCAGCGTCACAGCGGGGCCCCCAGGGACCCAGTACTTC
TRBD1,TRBV6-5,.,TRBJ1-2,CASSLQGFPYGYTF,TGTGCCAGCAGTTTACAGGGGTTCCCCTATGGCTACACCTTC
TRBD1,TRBV28,.,TRBJ1-3,CASTVIDRGPDTIYF,TGTGCCAGCACCGTTATAGACAGGGGGCCGGACACCATATATTTT
TRBD1,TRBV7-6,.,TRBJ1-1,CASSPGSQGGTEAFF,TGTGCCAGCAGCCCCGGGAGCCAGGGGGGCACTGAAGCTTTCTTT
TRBD1,TRBV27,once,TRBJ1-6,CASSGTGASPLHF,TGTGCCAGCAGCGGGACAGGGGCTTCACCCCTCCACTTT
TRBD1,TRBV6-4,.,TRBJ2-5,CASSDGARDREVETQYF,TGTGCCAGCAGTGACGGAGCCAGGGACAGGGAAGTGGAGACCCAGTACTTC
TRBD1,TRBV25-1,.,TRBJ2-5,CASSEFKGGVGETQYF,TGTGCCAGCAGTGAATTCAAAGGGGGCGTAGGAGAGACCCAGTACTTC
TRBD1,TRBV29-1,.,TRBJ1-1,CSVPPGQGGTEAFF,TGCAGCGTTCCCCCGGGACAGGGGGGGACTGAAGCTTTCTTT
.,TRBV5-1,.,TRBJ1-2,CASSHTLNYGYTF,TGCGCCAGCAGCCATACACTAAACTATGGCTACACCTTC
.,TRBV19,.,TRBJ2-2,CASSGQGVGGELFF,TGTGCCAGTAGTGGTCAAGGGGTTGGCGGGGAGCTGTTTTTT
TRBD2,TRBV4-1,once,TRBJ2-2,CASSQDPGGGTGELFF,TGCGCCAGCAGCCAAGATCCAGGCGGGGGCACCGGGGAGCTGTTTTTT
TRBD2,TRBV29-1,.,TRBJ2-1,CSVDGTRTMDEQFF,TGCAGCGTTGACGGGACTAGAACCATGGATGAGCAGTTCTTC
TRBD1,TRBV5-4,.,TRBJ1-2,CASSFQGVDYGYTF,TGTGCCAGCAGCTTCCAGGGGGTAGACTATGGCTACACCTTC
TRBD1,TRBV11-2,.,TRBJ2-7,CASSSPTGVEAGKYEQYF,TGTGCCAGCAGCTCTCCGACAGGGGTCGAAGCGGGTAAATACGAGCAGTACTTC
.,TRBV25-1,.,TRBJ1-6,CASSSTGVGSPLHF,TGTGCCAGCAGTTCCACCGGGGTTGGATCACCCCTCCACTTT
.,TRBV6-5,.,TRBJ1-2,CASTLQGGSYGYTF,TGTGCCAGCACCCTACAGGGTGGCTCGTATGGCTACACCTTC
.,TRBV28,.,TRBJ1-2,CASRMGGSYGYTF,TGTGCCAGCAGAATGGGGGGGTCCTATGGCTACACCTTC
.,TRBV9,.,TRBJ1-2,CASSVDSNYGYTF,TGTGCCAGCAGCGTAGACAGCAACTATGGCTACACCTTC
TRBD1,TRBV7-8,.,TRBJ1-2,CASSIKPGQGAGGYTF,TGTGCCAGCAGCATAAAACCGGGACAGGGGGCCGGTGGCTACACCTTC
.,TRBV6-1,.,TRBJ1-2,CASSDGNYGYTF,TGTGCCAGCAGTGACGGGAACTATGGCTACACCTTC
.,TRBV10-2,.,TRBJ2-3,CASSVGALTRTDTQYF,TGCGCCAGCAGTGTAGGGGCTCTCACCCGCACAGATACGCAGTATTTT
TRBD1,TRBV11-2,.,TRBJ1-2,CASSLSTGVDYGYTF,TGTGCCAGCAGCCTATCGACAGGGGTTGACTATGGCTACACCTTC
TRBD1,TRBV7-6,.,TRBJ1-2,CASSLGGQGSAYYGYTF,TGTGCCAGCAGCTTAGGCGGACAGGGCAGCGCCTATTATGGCTACACCTTC
.,TRBV11-2,.,TRBJ1-1,CASSPAPRGGRTEAFF,TGTGCCAGCAGCCCCGCCCCACGGGGGGGGAGGACTGAAGCTTTCTTT
.,TRBV9,.,TRBJ1-3,CASSRGSGNTIYF,TGTGCCAGCAGTCGGGGCTCTGGAAACACCATATATTTT
TRBD2,TRBV7-9,.,TRBJ2-3,CASSPPAGDEYF,TGTGCCAGCAGCCCCCCCGCGGGGGATGAGTATTTT
.,TRBV10-2,.,TRBJ2-7,CASSESLPVDEQYF,TGCGCCAGCAGTGAATCACTCCCTGTCGACGAGCAGTACTTC
.,TRBV19,.,TRBJ2-6,CASSIGVGDSGANVLTF,TGTGCCAGTAGTATAGGAGTCGGAGACTCTGGGGCCAACGTCCTGACTTTC
.,TRBV5-1,.,TRBJ1-1,CASSLNPGTANTEAFF,TGCGCCAGCAGCTTAAACCCAGGGACTGCGAACACTGAAGCTTTCTTT
.,TRBV6-5,.,TRBJ2-2,CATGVALNTGELFF,TGTGCCACAGGGGTAGCGCTCAACACCGGGGAGCTGTTTTTT
.,TRBV29-1,once,TRBJ2-3,CSVEASTDTQYF,TGCAGCGTTGAAGCTAGCACAGATACGCAGTATTTT
TRBD1,TRBV5-4,.,TRBJ1-2,CASSLAGTGLNYGYTF,TGTGCCAGCAGCTTGGCGGGGACAGGGCTTAACTATGGCTACACCTTC
TRBD1,TRBV6-1,.,TRBJ1-5,CASSETGGSGQPQHF,TGTGCCAGCAGTGAGACAGGGGGAAGTGGTCAGCCCCAGCATTTT
.,TRBV7-6,few,TRBJ1-2,CASSPSGTAPYGYTF,TGTGCCAGCAGCCCCAGCGGTACGGCCCCTTATGGCTACACCTTC
TRBD1,TRBV3-1/TRBV3-2,few,TRBJ2-7,CASSQDRRTGMGEQYF,TGTGCCAGCAGCCAAGATCGTAGGACAGGGATGGGTGAGCAGTACTTC
.,TRBV27,.,TRBJ2-1,CASSLPPSGLGSNEQFF,TGTGCCAGCAGTCTTCCCCCCAGCGGTCTCGGGAGTAATGAGCAGTTCTTC
.,TRBV2,once,TRBJ2-5,CASSAPPRGSETQYF,TGTGCCAGCAGTGCCCCTCCAAGGGGGTCGGAGACCCAGTACTTC
TRBD1,TRBV3-1/TRBV3-2,.,TRBJ2-5,CASSQDLTGAPRETQYF,TGTGCCAGCAGCCAAGATTTGACAGGGGCCCCAAGAGAGACCCAGTACTTC
TRBD2,TRBV4-1,once,TRBJ2-3,CASSQLAGGSTDTQYF,TGCGCCAGCAGCCAATTAGCGGGGGGCAGCACAGATACGCAGTATTTT
.,TRBV11-2,once,TRBJ2-2,CASSLDRGGELFF,TGTGCCAGCAGCTTAGATCGAGGCGGGGAGCTGTTTTTT
.,TRBV5-8,few,TRBJ2-3,CASSHVAGSTDTQYF,TGTGCCAGCAGCCACGTGGCAGGGAGCACAGATACGCAGTATTTT
.,TRBV28,.,TRBJ2-1,CASSLPQVSIEQFF,TGTGCCAGCAGTTTACCCCAAGTGAGTATTGAGCAGTTCTTC
.,TRBV2,.,TRBJ2-7,CASSGTAYEQYF,TGTGCCAGCAGTGGGACAGCTTACGAGCAGTACTTC
.,TRBV5-6,large,TRBJ1-1,CASSSGGMNTEAFF,TGTGCCAGCAGCTCCGGCGGAATGAACACTGAAGCTTTCTTT
.,TRBV5-1,.,TRBJ2-1,CASSLGLGSVGDNEQFF,TGCGCCAGCAGCTTGGGGTTAGGGTCGGTAGGGGACAATGAGCAGTTCTTC